The 32 T cell receptor beta chains below all came from one sample that was sequenced in a study of identical twins. TCRdb re-derived calls from the 5' RACE reads in MiXCR, one entry per CDR3 protein. This table holds about 530,000 distinct CDR3 sequences, about 15% found once. Another study also made use of these data, one on yellow fever vaccine responses in identical twins.

Sample: CD4+ T cells sorted from blood. Receptors originate from a woman aged 18-29 years in good health.

This chain links TRBV5-1 with TRBJ1-6; 9 bases line up with TRBD1. V trimming: 2 bases; J trimming: 10 bases; junction bases outside the gene matches: 7. CDR3 length equals 15 residues. The germline CDR1 and CDR2 sequences are SGHRS and YFSETQ. The DNA for the CDR3 is TGCGCCAGCAGCTTAGGCGGGACAGGGTCATCACCCCTCCACTTT. It yields the protein CASSLGGTGSSPLHF.

This clonotype has just a few counts. V is TRBV20-1 and J is TRBJ2-1; 8 positions match TRBD2. After removal of 3 bases from V and 8 bases from J, the junction contained 9 bases not matched to a gene. Looked up from germline, CDR1 is DFQATT and CDR2 is SNEGSKA (reference sequence). The CDR3 is 14 amino acids. Here the CDR3 reads CSASTGRALDEQFF. In DNA, the CDR3 is TGCAGTGCTAGTACCGGGAGGGCCTTGGATGAGCAGTTCTTC.

The sample holds a few counts of this clonotype. This chain connects TRBV10-3 to TRBJ1-2, with D maybe TRBD1 (5 bases). CDR3 size: 12 residues. The V gene lost 10 bases and the J gene lost 9 bases, with 18 bases spanning the gap. The germline CDR1 and CDR2 sequences are ENHRY and SYGVKD. CDR3 nucleotide sequence: TGTGCCACCCTCGGGGGGAAGCTGAGCTACACCTTC. This sequence encodes CATLGGKLSYTF.

V is TRBV6-1 and J is TRBJ2-7, with D hard to call. Trimming cost V 6 bases and J 0 bases, with 15 bases left between them. The CDR3 length is 15 residues. Germline-derived CDR1 and CDR2 are MNHNS and SASEGT. The CDR3 DNA follows: TGTGCCAGCAGGCCCCAAGAAGGAAGCTCCTACGAGCAGTACGTC. Translation: CASRPQEGSSYEQYV.

This clonotype turned up a few times. CDR3 protein: CSATQGPGNTIYF. In DNA, the CDR3 is TGCAGTGCTACCCAGGGACCCGGAAACACCATATATTTT. The rearrangement uses TRBV20-1 and TRBJ1-3; weak D call: TRBD1 (5 bases). There are 13 residues in the CDR3. Trimming removed 4 bases from V and 4 bases from J, with 11 bases in between. Germline lookup yields CDR1 DFQATT and CDR2 SNEGSKA (reference sequence).

In this sample, this clonotype turned up a few times. The chain couples TRBV7-9 to TRBJ1-1; D is uncertain. This CDR3 spans 14 amino acids. Trimming cost V 5 bases and J 1 base, with 11 bases left between them. CDR1 is SEHNR, CDR2 FQNEAQ, per germline (reference sequence). The CDR3 loop is CASSLFEGNTEAFF. CDR3 in DNA: TGTGCCAGCAGCCTCTTCGAGGGGAACACTGAAGCTTTCTTT. Full variable domain (missing parts from reference TRBV7-9 and TRBJ1-1): DTGVSQNPRHKITKRGQNVTFRCDPISEHNRLYWYRQTLGQGPEFLTYFQNEAQLEKSRLLSDRFSAERPKGSFSTLEIQRTEQGDSAMYLCASSLFEGNTEAFFGQGTRLTVV.

The genes are TRBV29-1 and TRBJ2-3, with D possibly matching TRBD1 (5 bases). The CDR3 covers 14 residues. Per germline, CDR1 SQVTM and CDR2 ANQGSEA. Trimming pared 1 base from V and 0 bases from J, leaving 8 bases between. The CDR3 reads CSVEGRASTDTQYF. Here the CDR3 DNA reads TGCAGCGTTGAAGGCAGGGCCAGCACAGATACGCAGTATTTT.

This chain uses TRBV20-1 with TRBJ1-2, with 8 bases lining up with TRBD1. Germline V gene sequence: CDR1 DFQATT, CDR2 SNEGSKA (reference sequence). The CDR3 consists of 13 residues. The V gene end was trimmed by 5 bases and the J gene end by 5 bases; junction bases not matched to a gene: 7. CDR3 protein: CSAPTGVGYGYTF. As DNA, the CDR3 is TGCAGTGCTCCGACAGGGGTGGGATATGGCTACACCTTC.

This clonotype was seen ten or more times. This rearrangement joins TRBV12-3 or TRBV12-4 to TRBJ2-2; D not certain. Trimming removed 5 bases from V and 4 bases from J, with 14 bases in between. The CDR3 sequence is 15 residues long. CDR3 sequence: CASSPRDRGTGELFF. The CDR3 region has the DNA TGTGCCAGCAGTCCTAGAGATCGTGGCACCGGGGAGCTGTTTTTT.

This clonotype occurred a few times. The chain recombines TRBV7-9 with TRBJ2-5; 11 bases fit TRBD2. The V gene's germline CDR1 is SEHNR and CDR2 FQNEAQ (reference sequence). The trim removed 3 bases at V and 4 bases at J, leaving 4 bases unmatched. The CDR3 is 15 residues long. CDR3 sequence: CASSLAGTSGETQYF. In nucleotides, the CDR3 is TGTGCCAGCAGCTTGGCCGGGACTAGCGGAGAGACCCAGTACTTC.

The chain recombines TRBV27 with TRBJ2-1, with TRBD2 as a possible D gene (5 bases). Germline CDR1 reads MNHEY; CDR2 reads SMNVEV (reference sequence). V was clipped by 7 bases and J by 7 bases, with 26 bases between them. The CDR3 consists of 17 residues. DNA for the CDR3: TGTGCCAGCAAACCGTCGGGGAATAGCGCTTGGGGAAATGAGCAGTTCTTC. It is translated as CASKPSGNSAWGNEQFF.

A few counts support this clonotype. At one end, the junction sequence differs from germline, possibly due to a read error. V gene TRBV14 combines with J gene TRBJ2-7; D may be TRBD2 (6 bases). The CDR3 covers 14 residues. CDR1 is SGHDN and CDR2 is FVKESK in the germline V gene. The CDR3: CASSQAGVSYEQYF. In nucleotides, the CDR3 is TGTGCCAGCAGCCAAGCGGGGGTTTCCTATGAGCAGTACTTC. The whole variable domain, remainder taken from reference TRBV14 and TRBJ2-7, is EAGVTQFPSHSVIEKGQTVTLRCDPISGHDNLYWYRRVMGKEIKFLLHFVKESKQDESGMPNNRFLAERTGGTYSTLKVQPAELEDSGVYFCASSQAGVSYEQYFGPGTRLTVT.

The chain is built from TRBV28 and TRBJ1-2; D gene ambiguous. Trimming took off 6 bases at V and 8 bases at J, with 10 bases between the two ends. Germline CDR1 and CDR2: MDHEN and SYDVKM. This CDR3 is 11 amino acids long. CDR3 residues: CASRAIWGYTF. Written as DNA, the CDR3 is TGTGCCAGCAGGGCTATTTGGGGCTACACCTTC.

Here the CDR3 reads CASSHRDSRSQPQHF. The CDR3 nucleotides are TGTGCCAGCAGCCACAGGGACAGTCGAAGCCAGCCCCAGCATTTT. The chain couples TRBV2 to TRBJ1-5; 7 bases align to TRBD1. Trimming took 6 bases from V and 7 from J; bases not matched to a gene: 12. Per germline, CDR1 SNHLY and CDR2 FYNNEI. There are 15 residues in the CDR3.

The CDR3 DNA reads as TGCGCCAGCAGCCTCTGGACAGGGGTCTCTGGGGCCAACGTCCTGACTTTC. Its translation is CASSLWTGVSGANVLTF. The chain carries TRBV5-1 and TRBJ2-6, with 9 positions matching TRBD1. V lost 4 bases to trimming and J lost 0 bases; unmatched junction nucleotides: 5. Germline assignment: CDR1 SGHRS and CDR2 YFSETQ. The CDR3 length is 17 residues.

The CDR3 sequence is CASSLRGLAGGLGSQETQYF. CDR3 nucleotides: TGTGCCAGCAGTTTAAGGGGACTAGCGGGGGGATTAGGTTCCCAAGAGACCCAGTACTTC. The chain couples TRBV27 to TRBJ2-5, with 15 positions matching TRBD2. The CDR3 has 20 amino acids. Germline V gene lookup returns CDR1 MNHEY and CDR2 SMNVEV (reference sequence). Trimming cost V 2 bases and J 1 base; bases outside gene matches: 11.

The chain couples TRBV27 to TRBJ2-6; possibly TRBD2 for D (6 bases). Between the trimmed V and J ends, which lost 3 bases and 0 bases, there was a span of 9 bases. Germline values: CDR1 MNHEY, CDR2 SMNVEV (reference sequence). CDR3 size: 16 residues. CDR3 in DNA: TGTGCCAGCAGTTTGTGGGGAGGCTCTGGGGCCAACGTCCTGACTTTC. Residues: CASSLWGGSGANVLTF. Variable domain in full (rest from reference TRBV27 and TRBJ2-6): EAQVTQNPRYLITVTGKKLTVTCSQNMNHEYMSWYRQDPGLGLRQIYYSMNVEVTDKGDVPEGYKVSRKEKRNFPLILESPSPNQTSLYFCASSLWGGSGANVLTFGAGSRLTVL.

This clonotype was found a few times. V gene TRBV7-2 combines with J gene TRBJ1-5; D is perhaps TRBD1 (5 bases). The CDR3 is made up of 14 amino acids. The V gene's germline CDR1 is SGHTA and CDR2 FQGNSA. V was clipped by 3 bases and J by 5 bases, with 11 bases between them. CDR3 sequence (DNA): TGTGCCAGCAGCTTCTTCAGGGAGGATCAGCCCCAGCATTTT. Protein product: CASSFFREDQPQHF.

This clonotype showed up many times. The chain carries TRBV12-3 or TRBV12-4 and TRBJ2-3; 9 nucleotides agree with TRBD1. V trimming: 1 base; J trimming: 4 bases; junction bases outside the gene matches: 3. The CDR3 runs 15 residues. Here the CDR3 reads CASSLGTGGADTQYF. CDR3 coding DNA: TGTGCCAGCAGTTTAGGCACAGGGGGCGCAGATACGCAGTATTTT.

The chain carries TRBV24-1 and TRBJ1-5; 7 bases fit TRBD1. The germline gives CDR1 KGHDR, CDR2 SFDVKD. This CDR3 has 13 amino acids. With V trimmed by 9 bases and J by 3 bases, 4 bases remained unmatched. The CDR3 DNA sequence: TGTGCCACCGGGGACAGAACCAATCAGCCCCAGCATTTT. Amino acid sequence: CATGDRTNQPQHF.

V gene TRBV12-3 or TRBV12-4 combines with J gene TRBJ2-5; 9 nucleotides align to TRBD2. The CDR3 sequence is 18 residues long. Germline trimming cut 11 bases from V and 5 bases from J; bases unmatched to any gene: 24. The CDR3 region has the DNA TGTGCCGGCCGTTTATCCTCTAGCGGGGTTTTAGGGGTGGAGACCCAGTACTTC. Amino acids: CAGRLSSSGVLGVETQYF.

The rearrangement links TRBV9 to TRBJ2-1, with a tentative D call TRBD2 (5 bases). Trimming pared 2 bases from V and 5 bases from J, leaving 17 bases between. Germline V gene lookup returns CDR1 SGDLS and CDR2 YYNGEE. The CDR3 has 16 residues. The CDR3 is CASSVRGSLSDNEQFF. The CDR3, as DNA: TGTGCCAGCAGCGTCCGTGGGAGCCTTTCTGACAATGAGCAGTTCTTC.

This clonotype occurred a few times. The genes are TRBV3-1 and TRBJ2-7; TRBD2 agrees at 7 bases. The V gene end was trimmed by 4 bases and the J gene end by 6 bases; junction bases not matched to a gene: 3. The CDR3 is made up of 12 amino acids. Germline CDR1 reads LGHDT; CDR2 reads YNNKEL (reference sequence). CDR3 nucleotide sequence: TGTGCCAGCAGCCGGTGGGGGGGCGAGCAGTACTTC. Protein sequence: CASSRWGGEQYF.

This clonotype was found a few times. The CDR3 DNA reads as TGTGCCAGCTCACTTTTCCCCCAAGATACGCAGTATTTT. It codes for CASSLFPQDTQYF. V gene TRBV18 combines with J gene TRBJ2-3; D uncertain. The CDR3 contains 13 residues. Trimming pared 4 bases from V and 5 bases from J, leaving 10 bases between. Per the germline V gene, CDR1 is KGHSH and CDR2 is LQKENI.

V usage is TRBV7-2 and J usage is TRBJ2-1; D is possibly TRBD2 (7 bases). V was cut by 0 bases and J by 8 bases, with 17 bases left in between. The CDR3 covers 16 residues. In germline, CDR1 is SGHTA, CDR2 FQGNSA. CDR3 coding DNA: TGTGCCAGCAGCTTAGCAGCCGGGGGCGGGAGCTATGAGCAGTTCTTC. Amino acids: CASSLAAGGGSYEQFF. The variable domain in full, completed from reference TRBV7-2 and TRBJ2-1, reads GAGVSQSPSNKVTEKGKDVELRCDPISGHTALYWYRQSLGQGLEFLIYFQGNSAPDKSGLPSDRFSAERTGGSVSTLTIQRTQQEDSAVYLCASSLAAGGGSYEQFFGPGTRLTVL.

This clonotype was counted many times. The chain couples TRBV3-1 to TRBJ1-1, with 12 bases lining up with TRBD1. Per the germline V gene, CDR1 is LGHDT and CDR2 is YNNKEL (reference sequence). The CDR3 consists of 15 residues. V dropped 4 bases and J dropped 2; count of bases not matched to a gene: 2. The CDR3 region is CASSLGTGGNTEAFF. The CDR3 DNA is TGTGCCAGCAGCCTCGGGACAGGGGGCAACACTGAAGCTTTCTTT.

The gene calls are TRBV6-2 or TRBV6-3 and TRBJ2-2; D is undetermined. Trimming shortened V by 7 bases and J by 1 base, and 13 bases separated the two germline ends. Per germline, CDR1 MNHEY and CDR2 SVGEGT. CDR3 length equals 15 residues. CDR3 coding DNA: TGTGCCAGCACCTTGGAGCAAATGAACACCGGGGAGCTGTTTTTT. It encodes CASTLEQMNTGELFF.

This clonotype turned up a few times. V is TRBV20-1 and J is TRBJ2-7; maybe TRBD2 (5 bases). V was cut by 6 bases and J by 7 bases, with 16 bases left in between. CDR1 DFQATT and CDR2 SNEGSKA come from the germline V gene (reference sequence). This CDR3 is 12 amino acids long. CDR3 protein: CSADGPSGEQYF. DNA of the CDR3: TGCAGTGCCGACGGACCTTCGGGGGAGCAGTACTTC.

This clonotype was observed a few times. The genes are TRBV12-3 or TRBV12-4 and TRBJ2-1; D is unclear. CDR3 length equals 14 residues. V was shortened by 7 bases and J by 6 bases, with 16 bases between the two germline ends. CDR3 amino acids: CASTKTRPSNEQFF. DNA of the CDR3: TGTGCCAGCACCAAAACCCGGCCGTCCAATGAGCAGTTCTTC.

This rearrangement joins TRBV15 to TRBJ2-7; maybe TRBD1 (5 bases). The CDR3 contains 15 residues. V was cut by 0 bases and J by 3 bases, with 12 bases left in between. Per the germline V gene, CDR1 is LNHNV and CDR2 is YYDKDF (reference sequence). CDR3: CATSRDRGALYEQYV. Written as DNA, the CDR3 is TGTGCCACCAGCAGAGATAGGGGCGCCCTCTACGAGCAGTACGTC.

This clonotype was counted a few times. V gene TRBV10-3 combines with J gene TRBJ1-1; 9 positions match TRBD1. The CDR3 covers 14 residues. V was pared by 4 bases and J by 4 bases, with 4 bases of the junction left unmatched. From germline, CDR1 is ENHRY and CDR2 SYGVKD. The CDR3 region has the DNA TGTGCCATCAGTGGTGGACAGGGGTTCACTGAAGCTTTCTTT. This codes for CAISGGQGFTEAFF.

This clonotype has a handful of counts. J is TRBJ2-7 and V is TRBV27, with D possibly TRBD1 on 7 matching bases. Germline values: CDR1 MNHEY, CDR2 SMNVEV (reference sequence). This CDR3 contains 16 residues. Between the trimmed V and J ends, which lost 2 bases and 0 bases, there was a span of 14 bases. The CDR3 DNA sequence: TGTGCCAGCAGTTTAGGGGGGAGGACAGGCTCCTACGAGCAGTACTTC. Protein product: CASSLGGRTGSYEQYF.